Each of the 32 T cell receptor beta chains below was sequenced from the same sample in a study of human T cells and chemical hapten exposure. TCRdb called the RACE reads again in MiXCR, with one record for every CDR3 protein. The profile shows tens of thousands of distinct CDR3 sequences, roughly 11% of them singletons. Time point of the sample: patch test 2, 6 weeks after DPC sensitization. Described treatment: therapeutic diphenylcyclopropenone sensitization with weekly scalp DPC. This sample comprised whole blood, obtained in connection with sensitization to the hapten diphenylcyclopropenone (DPC). These receptors were collected from a young man with alopecia areata. Some clones in this sample may be carry-over from other donors' samples.

This clonotype has ten or more counts. The rearrangement joins TRBV6-2 or TRBV6-3 to TRBJ2-7, with D unclear. V shed 0 bases and J shed 4 bases, with 13 bases lying between them. The CDR3 is 15 residues long. Germline values: CDR1 MNHEY, CDR2 SVGEGT. In nucleotides, the CDR3 is TGTGCCAGCAGTTACTCGAAATGGGCGCAGTACGAGCAGTACTTC. Translation gives CASSYSKWAQYEQYF.

This clonotype was seen at least ten times. CDR3 nucleotide sequence: TGTGCCGCTGGGCCTTTTGCAACTAATGAAAAACTGTTTTTT. Protein sequence: CAAGPFATNEKLFF. The rearrangement links TRBV7-9 to TRBJ1-4; D is uncertain. Trimming left V 11 bases short and J 0 bases short, with 13 bases between. This CDR3 has 14 amino acids. Germline V gene lookup returns CDR1 SEHNR and CDR2 FQNEAQ (reference sequence).

This clonotype has a handful of counts. The V call is TRBV12-3 or TRBV12-4, the J call TRBJ2-4; D possibly corresponds to TRBD2 (5 bases). This CDR3 region has 12 residues. V was shortened by 5 bases and J by 12 bases, with 14 bases between the two germline ends. The CDR3 protein is CASSPSLGSQYF. In DNA form, the CDR3 reads TGTGCCAGCAGTCCTTCACTAGGGTCTCAGTACTTC.

This clonotype appeared a few times. The rearrangement joins TRBV6-5 to TRBJ1-5; D not certain. Germline V CDR1 and CDR2: MNHEY, SVGAGI. V was shortened by 6 bases and J by 10 bases, with 19 bases between the two germline ends. The CDR3 spans 14 residues. DNA of the CDR3: TGTGCCAGCAGCCCCAGCGGGCCAAGGCCACCCCAGCATTTT. It is translated as CASSPSGPRPPQHF.

This clonotype came up a few times. The J gene is TRBJ2-5, the V gene TRBV7-9, with D perhaps assigned TRBD1 or TRBD2 (6 bases each). The CDR3 is 11 amino acids. Germline lookup yields CDR1 SEHNR and CDR2 FQNEAQ (reference sequence). The ends were cut back, 5 bases at V and 10 bases at J, with 11 bases in the middle. CDR3 DNA sequence: TGTGCCAGCAGCCTCGGGGGCATCCAGTACTTC. Its translation is CASSLGGIQYF.

The chain is built from TRBV7-9 and TRBJ2-1, with TRBD2 matching 13 bases. Trimming at V came to 5 bases and at J to 0 bases, leaving 10 bases not matched to a gene. The germline CDR1 and CDR2 sequences are SEHNR and FQNEAQ (reference sequence). The CDR3 is 19 amino acids. CDR3 residues: CASSPSGLAGASSYNEQFF. The CDR3 coding sequence is TGTGCCAGCAGCCCCTCCGGACTAGCGGGGGCCAGCTCCTACAATGAGCAGTTCTTC.

V is TRBV4-2 and J is TRBJ2-1, with D perhaps matching TRBD2 (5 bases). Germline-derived CDR1 and CDR2 are LGHNA and YNFKEQ. The V and J ends lost 4 bases and 7 bases respectively, with 17 bases between them. This CDR3 is built from 15 residues. CDR3 loop: CASSPENGGLNEQFF. CDR3 sequence (DNA): TGTGCCAGCAGCCCCGAAAACGGCGGGTTAAATGAGCAGTTCTTC.

This clonotype showed up many times. V gene TRBV10-3 combines with J gene TRBJ2-6, with D perhaps matching TRBD1 (6 bases). Germline loops: CDR1 ENHRY, CDR2 SYGVKD. V was trimmed by 3 bases and J by 0 bases, leaving 15 bases between them. The CDR3 is 18 residues long. In DNA form, the CDR3 reads TGTGCCATCAGTGATCGGGACAAGGATAACTCTGGGGCCAACGTCCTGACTTTC. This translates into CAISDRDKDNSGANVLTF.

The CDR3 here is CASSSDGLLRYTF. The CDR3 region has the DNA TGCGCCAGCAGCTCGGACGGACTGCTGCGCTACACCTTC. V gene TRBV5-1 combines with J gene TRBJ1-2; D uncertain. Germline CDR1 and CDR2: SGHRS and YFSETQ. V was pared by 3 bases and J by 9 bases, with 15 bases between. The CDR3 extends over 13 amino acids.

V usage is TRBV6-5 and J usage is TRBJ1-6; D is undetermined. Trimming shortened V by 4 bases and J by 12 bases, and 10 bases separated the two germline ends. The CDR3 has 12 residues. Germline CDR1 is MNHEY and CDR2 is SVGAGI. In DNA form, the CDR3 reads TGTGCCAGCAGTTTGGATAGGCAACCCCTCCACTTT. This codes for CASSLDRQPLHF.

This clonotype was counted ten times or more. The V gene is TRBV10-3, the J gene TRBJ1-1, with 7 bases matching TRBD1. This CDR3 is built from 14 residues. J lost 5 bases, V lost 4 bases, and 7 bases had no gene match. Germline assignment: CDR1 ENHRY and CDR2 SYGVKD. Written as DNA, the CDR3 is TGTGCCATCAGTGTAGGGGGCCGGGGGACTGAAGCTTTCTTT. It codes for CAISVGGRGTEAFF.

This clonotype has a handful of counts. The chain links TRBV2 to TRBJ1-1, with TRBD1 identical over 8 bases. Germline V gene data show CDR1 as SNHLY and CDR2 as FYNNEI. V lost 8 bases and J lost 3; bases outside the gene matches: 8. The CDR3 runs 14 residues. For the CDR3, the DNA is TGTGCCAGCCACCCAGGGGGCACGGACACTGAAGCTTTCTTT. Its translation is CASHPGGTDTEAFF.

This clonotype was seen a few times. CDR3 DNA sequence: TGCAGCGTTGACTCAGGGGGCGAAGCTTTCTTT. Translation: CSVDSGGEAFF. The V gene is TRBV29-1, the J gene TRBJ1-1; TRBD1 matches 8 bases. Germline V gives CDR1 SQVTM, CDR2 ANQGSEA. J gave up 8 bases and V 3 bases, and 2 bases lay outside the gene matches. The CDR3 spans 11 residues.

This clonotype appeared many times. The rearrangement links TRBV7-8 to TRBJ1-4, with 12 bases lining up with TRBD1. Germline CDR1 SGHVS, CDR2 FQNEAQ. CDR3 size: 18 residues. V lost 5 bases to trimming and J lost 6 bases; unmatched junction nucleotides: 13. CDR3 nucleotides: TGTGCCAGCAGCAACACCCGGGACAGGGGGCGCCTGGATGAAAAACTGTTTTTT. Its translation: CASSNTRDRGRLDEKLFF. The full variable domain, with the rest looked up from reference TRBV7-8 and TRBJ1-4, is GAGVSQSPRYKVAKRGQDVALRCDPISGHVSLFWYQQALGQGPEFLTYFQNEAQLDKSGLPSDRFFAERPEGSVSTLKIQRTQQEDSAVYLCASSNTRDRGRLDEKLFFGSGTQLSVL.

The rearrangement uses TRBV4-2 and TRBJ1-1, with TRBD1 as a possible D gene (5 bases). Germline assignment: CDR1 LGHNA and CDR2 YNFKEQ. Deletions cut 5 bases from V and 1 base from J, with 20 bases between. This CDR3 contains 17 residues. In nucleotides, the CDR3 is TGTGCCAGCAGCTTCCGACCGGCCCGGGGGGGGAACACTGAAGCTTTCTTT. This gives the protein CASSFRPARGGNTEAFF.

There are a few counts of this clonotype. V is TRBV7-2 and J is TRBJ1-6; a weak D match, TRBD1 (6 bases). CDR3 length: 17 residues. Between the trimmed V and J ends, which lost 3 bases and 2 bases, there was a span of 14 bases. Germline lookup yields CDR1 SGHTA and CDR2 FQGNSA. CDR3 sequence (DNA): TGTGCCAGCAGCTTCGACAGGAGGCACGCCTATAATTCACCCCTCCACTTT. Protein product: CASSFDRRHAYNSPLHF.

This clonotype was recorded a few times. The gene calls are TRBV5-4 and TRBJ2-6; unclear D gene. Trimming stripped 0 bases from V and 1 base from J, with 5 bases between. Germline values: CDR1 SGHNT, CDR2 YYREEE (reference sequence). This CDR3 has 15 residues. The CDR3 spells CASSLDRSGANVLTF. The DNA of the CDR3 is TGTGCCAGCAGCTTGGACCGTTCTGGGGCCAACGTCCTGACTTTC.

CDR3 nucleotide sequence: TGTGCCAGCAGCAAGAGCGGGGCGGATACGCAGTATTTT. It encodes CASSKSGADTQYF. The chain recombines TRBV11-3 with TRBJ2-3; 7 nucleotides agree with TRBD2. Germline V gene sequence: CDR1 SGHNT, CDR2 YENEEA. CDR3 length equals 13 residues. Trimming took 5 bases from V and 6 from J; bases not matched to a gene: 5.

This clonotype was recorded a few times. The chain recombines TRBV20-1 with TRBJ1-6; 9 bases fit TRBD1. The germline CDR1 and CDR2 sequences are DFQATT and SNEGSKA (reference sequence). V was clipped by 6 bases and J by 10 bases; unmatched bases: 7. This CDR3 region has 13 residues. The CDR3: CSARTGDGSPLHF. CDR3 sequence (DNA): TGCAGTGCCAGGACAGGGGACGGGTCACCCCTCCACTTT.

This clonotype was observed at least ten times. The rearrangement joins TRBV18 to TRBJ1-2, with D possibly TRBD1 on 5 matching bases. CDR3 length equals 11 residues. Per germline, CDR1 KGHSH and CDR2 LQKENI. Trimming removed 6 bases from V and 5 bases from J, with 7 bases in between. DNA of the CDR3: TGTGCCAGCTCTTCAGGGTATGGCTACACCTTC. Amino acid sequence: CASSSGYGYTF.

Ten or more counts support this clonotype. The J gene is TRBJ2-5, the V gene TRBV20-1; 9 nucleotides match TRBD2. The CDR3 sequence is 16 residues long. Looked up from germline, CDR1 is DFQATT and CDR2 is SNEGSKA (reference sequence). V was pared by 0 bases and J by 4 bases, with 9 bases of the junction left unmatched. CDR3 in DNA: TGCAGTGCTAGAGATCTCGGGCTAGCGGGGTCAGAGACCCAGTACTTC. This gives the protein CSARDLGLAGSETQYF.

The gene calls are TRBV11-2 and TRBJ2-1; TRBD2 aligns across 13 bases. Germline loops: CDR1 SGHAT, CDR2 FQNNGV. Trimming removed 0 bases from V and 12 bases from J; junction bases left unmatched: 14. The CDR3 contains 18 residues. CDR3 region: CASSLDGTSGEQVMGQFF. The CDR3 DNA follows: TGTGCCAGCAGCTTAGATGGGACTAGCGGGGAACAGGTAATGGGGCAGTTCTTC.

The chain has TRBV20-1 and TRBJ1-4; no firm D call. This CDR3 region has 15 residues. V lost 0 bases and J 0 bases, leaving 8 bases between the germline ends. Looked up from germline, CDR1 is DFQATT and CDR2 is SNEGSKA (reference sequence). CDR3 loop: CSARDVAPTNEKLFF. In nucleotides, the CDR3 is TGCAGTGCTAGAGATGTGGCCCCAACTAATGAAAAACTGTTTTTT.

A few counts support this clonotype. The chain uses TRBV11-2 and TRBJ2-1; TRBD1 matches at 12 bases. The CDR3 has 15 residues. Germline V lookup: CDR1 SGHAT, CDR2 FQNNGV. The V segment lost 5 bases and the J segment 9 bases; nucleotides outside the gene matches: 8. CDR3 region: CASSAYRDRGLEQFF. The CDR3 DNA is TGTGCCAGCAGCGCATACCGGGACAGGGGGCTTGAGCAGTTCTTC.

This clonotype was recorded at least ten times. The DNA for the CDR3 is TGTGCCAGCAGGACGGGACAGAACACTGAAGCTTTCTTT. Protein sequence: CASRTGQNTEAFF. The chain employs TRBV12-3 or TRBV12-4 and TRBJ1-1; weak D call: TRBD1 (6 bases). Trimming took off 6 bases at V and 1 base at J, with 9 bases between the two ends. The CDR3 is 13 amino acids.

This rearrangement joins TRBV3-1 to TRBJ2-7; possibly TRBD1 for D (5 bases). The CDR3 loop spans 14 amino acids. The V end was cut by 3 bases, the J end by 0 bases, with 9 bases between. Germline V gives CDR1 LGHDT, CDR2 YNNKEL (reference sequence). CDR3 protein: CASSQTVTSYEQYV. CDR3 DNA: TGTGCCAGCAGCCAGACAGTGACCTCCTACGAGCAGTACGTC.

This clonotype showed up just a few times. The chain is built from TRBV20-1 and TRBJ2-3, with TRBD2 identical over 7 bases. CDR1 is DFQATT, CDR2 SNEGSKA, per germline (reference sequence). Trimming removed 2 bases from V and 6 bases from J; junction bases left unmatched: 8. This CDR3 region has 14 residues. Written as DNA, the CDR3 is TGCAGTGCTAGATGGACCGGGACTACCGATACGCAGTATTTT. It encodes CSARWTGTTDTQYF.

There are many counts of this clonotype. This rearrangement joins TRBV11-2 to TRBJ2-7; D is unresolved. The length of the CDR3 is 12 residues. V dropped 5 bases and J dropped 6 bases, with 11 bases sitting between them. The germline V gene has CDR1 SGHAT and CDR2 FQNNGV. The CDR3 DNA reads as TGTGCCAGCAGCCATCTCCAGGTCGAGCAGTACTTC. It codes for CASSHLQVEQYF.

The genes are TRBV12-3 or TRBV12-4 and TRBJ1-5, with no clear D. Trimming shortened V by 3 bases and J by 3 bases, and 9 bases separated the two germline ends. The CDR3 covers 14 residues. CDR3 protein: CASSLEGFNQPQHF. The DNA for the CDR3 is TGTGCCAGCAGTTTGGAGGGCTTCAATCAGCCCCAGCATTTT.

The genes are TRBV20-1 and TRBJ1-1, with no clear D. Germline V CDR1 and CDR2: DFQATT, SNEGSKA (reference sequence). CDR3 length: 13 residues. V lost 2 bases and J lost 2, with 9 bases in between. CDR3 residues: CSARLTPNTEAFF. The CDR3 nucleotides read TGCAGTGCTAGACTTACACCAAACACTGAAGCTTTCTTT.

This clonotype came up a few times. This rearrangement joins TRBV7-8 to TRBJ2-7, with TRBD2 identical over 12 bases. Germline V gene data show CDR1 as SGHVS and CDR2 as FQNEAQ. Trimming cost V 5 bases and J 5 bases; bases outside gene matches: 25. The CDR3 extends over 21 amino acids. This CDR3 is CASSPKPRTGRTSGAFHEQYF. CDR3 DNA: TGTGCCAGCAGCCCCAAACCCCGGACAGGAAGGACTAGCGGGGCCTTCCACGAGCAGTACTTC.

This clonotype was detected a few times. The genes are TRBV29-1 and TRBJ2-2; D perhaps matches TRBD2 (5 bases). Germline lookup yields CDR1 SQVTM and CDR2 ANQGSEA. The length of the CDR3 is 11 residues. Trimming removed 4 bases at V and 6 bases at J, with 6 bases between. The CDR3 nucleotides are TGCAGCGTTGGCGGGCCCGGGGAGCTGTTTTTT. Its translation: CSVGGPGELFF.